This paragraph reports one T cell receptor (beta chain). Its antigen is currently unknown. V lost 6 bases and J lost 1, with 16 bases in between. This CDR3 region has 15 residues. Germline assignment: CDR1 PRHDT and CDR2 FYEKMQ (reference sequence). Measured with immunoSEQ multiplex PCR; TCRdb has only the in-frame clones, and not every one. Here the sample spans approximately 89,000 clones, approximately 92% being singletons. These data belong to a study of graft-versus-host responses after intestinal transplantation. About the study: Induction using anti-thymocyte globulin, followed by tacrolimus and steroids for about three years, was given to all recipients.

General study points: Those patients showing graft-donor T cell macrochimerism displayed high graft-versus-host to host-versus-graft clonal ratios in allografts.

The specimen comprised unstimulated CD8+ T cells sorted from spleen or lymph node cells, sampled before transplant. V usage is TRBV13 and J usage is TRBJ2-7; possibly TRBD2 for D (6 bases). The source is a human donor who was the organ donor for an intestinal transplant. CDR3 sequence (DNA): TGTGCCAGCAGTTGGCGGGACGCTGCTTCCTACGAGCAGTACTTC. Amino acid sequence: CASSWRDAASYEQYF.